This T cell receptor beta chain was sequenced during a study of blood T cell repertoires in COVID-19 (TCRdb year 2020). Context from the whole study: Samples covering the acute and convalescent phases of COVID-19 were provided by collaborators in the United States, Italy and Spain. The sample metadata nearly always contained a de-identified subject ID, COVID-19 status, age in years and sex. The repertoires were released in a freely available public database meant as a resource for research on the immune response to SARS-CoV-2. The material from the prospective study consisted of cDNA or gDNA derived from T cells, B-cell-depleted T cells, or PBMCs. Deeply sampled blood TCRbeta repertoires from subjects exposed to, actively infected with, or recovered from COVID-19 were included in the dataset. The samples were drawn from the first 160 participants of the ongoing ImmuneRACE study and from more than 1,000 subjects provided by 6 global collaborators. Where HLA class I and class II types were available, the types were taken from metadata supplied by the sample provider, not from assay-based typing.

A second Seattle source provided samples from volunteer blood donors who had recovered from COVID-19. Each collaborating institution followed its own protocols to collect whole blood in K2EDTA tubes. For TCRbeta analysis, collaborators shipped samples in one of three forms: frozen whole blood, isolated PBMCs, or DNA extracted from either of those sample types. TCRbeta CDR3 regions were amplified from genomic DNA using the immunoSEQ Assay, a bias-controlled multiplex PCR. For the original study's pipeline: Nucleated cell counts per sample were estimated from amplification of reference gene primers within the assay. To quantify the absolute abundance of each unique TCRbeta CDR3 rearrangement, sequence reads were collapsed and filtered. For each sample, productive Simpson clonality was calculated as the square root of Simpson's diversity index over productive rearrangements. TCRdb obtained this table from immuneACCESS and retained in-frame rearrangements with V and J assigned. These tables miss some clones; where compared with another copy, unresolved V genes account for less than half of the shortfall, and the remainder is unexplained. Clone size and V and J calls were adopted from that table, with D and trimming inferred from the DNA. The table for this sample lists about 130,000 clones; roughly 83% of them were counted only once. Around 12% of the sample is held by the ten biggest clonotypes.

Here is what the overall study found, with its caveats: The quantity of clinical and demographic metadata differed by source and by participant and was supplied without curation.

This clone was found once. Its antigen remains unidentified. The sample holds no much larger clone one base away, and base qualities are not on file. There are 15 amino acids in the CDR3, from cysteine to phenylalanine inclusive. Solely the CDR3 DNA is kept, with 45 bases framed from the first base. V is cut by 0 bases and J by 6 bases, and the space between the germline ends is 14 bases. According to the germline V gene, CDR1 reads MNHEY and CDR2 reads SVGAGI. Sequences were obtained from peripheral blood. This TCR was recovered from a woman aged 25 to 45 who had recovered from COVID-19. This chain joins TRBV6-5 to TRBJ1-2; tentative D gene TRBD1, with 6 bases matching. CDR3 loop: CASSYSMRGGNGYTF. The DNA sequence is as follows: TGTGCCAGCAGTTACTCGATGAGGGGGGGGAATGGCTACACCTTC.